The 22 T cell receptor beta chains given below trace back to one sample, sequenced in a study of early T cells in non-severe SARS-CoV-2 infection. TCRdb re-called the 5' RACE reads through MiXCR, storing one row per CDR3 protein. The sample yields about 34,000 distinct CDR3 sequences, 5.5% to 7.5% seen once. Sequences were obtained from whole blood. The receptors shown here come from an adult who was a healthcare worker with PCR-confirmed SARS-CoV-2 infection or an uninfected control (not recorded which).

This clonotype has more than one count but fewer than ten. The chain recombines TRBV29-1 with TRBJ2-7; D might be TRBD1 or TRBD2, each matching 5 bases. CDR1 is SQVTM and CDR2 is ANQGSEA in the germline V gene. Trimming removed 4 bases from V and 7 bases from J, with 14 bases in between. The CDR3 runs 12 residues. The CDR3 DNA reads TGCAGCGTTGCCGGGGCAAGACTTGAGCAGTACTTC. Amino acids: CSVAGARLEQYF.

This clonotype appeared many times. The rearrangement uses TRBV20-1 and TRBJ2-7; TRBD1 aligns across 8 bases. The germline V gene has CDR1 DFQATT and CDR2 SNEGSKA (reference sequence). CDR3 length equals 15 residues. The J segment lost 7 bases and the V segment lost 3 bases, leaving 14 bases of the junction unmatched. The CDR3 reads CSARRIPGQVGEQYF. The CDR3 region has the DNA TGCAGTGCTAGGAGAATCCCGGGACAGGTCGGGGAGCAGTACTTC.

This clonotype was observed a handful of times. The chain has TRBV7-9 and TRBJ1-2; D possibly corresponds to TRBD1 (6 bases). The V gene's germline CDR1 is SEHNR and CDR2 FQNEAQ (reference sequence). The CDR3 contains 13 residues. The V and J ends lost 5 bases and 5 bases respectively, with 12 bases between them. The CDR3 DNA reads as TGTGCCAGCAGCCCAGGACAGACATATGGCTACACCTTC. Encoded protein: CASSPGQTYGYTF.

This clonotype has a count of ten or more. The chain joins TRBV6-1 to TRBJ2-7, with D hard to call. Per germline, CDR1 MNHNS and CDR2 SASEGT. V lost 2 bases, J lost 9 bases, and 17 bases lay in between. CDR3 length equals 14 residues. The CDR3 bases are TGTGCCAGCAGTGAAACATTCTCTCTCGTCGTGCAGTACTTC. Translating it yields CASSETFSLVVQYF.

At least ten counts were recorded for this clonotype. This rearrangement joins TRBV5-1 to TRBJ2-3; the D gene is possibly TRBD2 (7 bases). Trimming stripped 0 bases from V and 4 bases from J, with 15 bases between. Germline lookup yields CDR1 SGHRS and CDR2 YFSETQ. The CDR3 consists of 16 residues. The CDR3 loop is CASSLAARGGPDTQYF. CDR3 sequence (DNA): TGCGCCAGCAGCTTGGCGGCTAGGGGGGGCCCAGATACGCAGTATTTT.

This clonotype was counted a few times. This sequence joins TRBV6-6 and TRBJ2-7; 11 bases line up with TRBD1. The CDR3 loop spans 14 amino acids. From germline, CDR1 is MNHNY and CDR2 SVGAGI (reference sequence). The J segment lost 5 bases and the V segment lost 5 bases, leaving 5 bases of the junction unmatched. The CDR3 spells CASSQGQGANEQYF. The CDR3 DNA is TGTGCCAGCAGTCAAGGACAGGGGGCAAACGAGCAGTACTTC.

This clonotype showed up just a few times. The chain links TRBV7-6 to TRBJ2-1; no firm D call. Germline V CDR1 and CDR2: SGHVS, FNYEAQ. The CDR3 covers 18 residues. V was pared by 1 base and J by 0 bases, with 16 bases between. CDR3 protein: CASSLEPLLSLSYNEQFF. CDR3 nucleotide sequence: TGTGCCAGCAGCTTAGAACCCCTCCTCTCGCTCTCCTACAATGAGCAGTTCTTC.

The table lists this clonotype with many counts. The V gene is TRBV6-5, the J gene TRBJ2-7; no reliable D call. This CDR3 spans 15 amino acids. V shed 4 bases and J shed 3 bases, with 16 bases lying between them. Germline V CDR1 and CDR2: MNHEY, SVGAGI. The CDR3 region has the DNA TGTGCCAGCAGTTCCCCAAGGCGAACTCACTACGAGCAGTACTTC. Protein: CASSSPRRTHYEQYF.

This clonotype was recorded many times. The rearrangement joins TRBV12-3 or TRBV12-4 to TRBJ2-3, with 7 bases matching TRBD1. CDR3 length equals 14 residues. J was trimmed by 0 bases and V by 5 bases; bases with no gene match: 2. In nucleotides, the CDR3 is TGTGCCAGCAGTCCGGGACAGAGCACAGATACGCAGTATTTT. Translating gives CASSPGQSTDTQYF.

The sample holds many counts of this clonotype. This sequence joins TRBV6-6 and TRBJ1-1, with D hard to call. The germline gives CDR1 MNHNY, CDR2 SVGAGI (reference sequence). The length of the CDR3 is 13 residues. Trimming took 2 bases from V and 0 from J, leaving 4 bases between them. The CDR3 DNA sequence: TGTGCCAGCAGTTACGCGGTGAACACTGAAGCTTTCTTT. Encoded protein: CASSYAVNTEAFF.

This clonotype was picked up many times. CDR3 nucleotide sequence: TGTGCCAGCAGTTCTGTTGAAAAACTGTTTTTT. Amino acids: CASSSVEKLFF. V gene TRBV12-3 or TRBV12-4 combines with J gene TRBJ1-4; no reliable D call. V was trimmed by 4 bases and J by 7 bases, leaving 4 bases between them. The CDR3 has 11 residues.

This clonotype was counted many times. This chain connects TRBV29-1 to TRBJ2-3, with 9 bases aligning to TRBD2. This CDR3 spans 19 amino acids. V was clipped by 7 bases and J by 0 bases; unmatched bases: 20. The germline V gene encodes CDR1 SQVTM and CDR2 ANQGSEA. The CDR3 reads CSAPAGGLAETTSTDTQYF. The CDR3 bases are TGCAGCGCCCCCGCGGGGGGGCTAGCGGAGACAACTAGCACAGATACGCAGTATTTT.

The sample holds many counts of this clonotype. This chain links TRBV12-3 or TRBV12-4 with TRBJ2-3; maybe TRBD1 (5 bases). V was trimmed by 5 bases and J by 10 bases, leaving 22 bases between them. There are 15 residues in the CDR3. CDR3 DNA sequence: TGTGCCAGCAGTATTACAGGTCCATCGGGTATTCCGCAGTATTTT. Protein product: CASSITGPSGIPQYF.

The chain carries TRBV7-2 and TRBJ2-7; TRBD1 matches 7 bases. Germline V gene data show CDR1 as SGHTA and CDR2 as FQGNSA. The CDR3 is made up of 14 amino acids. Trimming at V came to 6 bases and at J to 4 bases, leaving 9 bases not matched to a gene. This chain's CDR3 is CASSSDRSTYEQYF. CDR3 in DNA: TGTGCCAGCAGTTCGGACAGGTCAACGTACGAGCAGTACTTC. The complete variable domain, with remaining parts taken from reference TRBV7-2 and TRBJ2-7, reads GAGVSQSPSNKVTEKGKDVELRCDPISGHTALYWYRQSLGQGLEFLIYFQGNSAPDKSGLPSDRFSAERTGGSVSTLTIQRTQQEDSAVYLCASSSDRSTYEQYFGPGTRLTVT.

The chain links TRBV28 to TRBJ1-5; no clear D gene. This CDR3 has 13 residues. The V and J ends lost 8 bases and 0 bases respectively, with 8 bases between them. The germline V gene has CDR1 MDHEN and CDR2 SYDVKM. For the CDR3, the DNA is TGTGCCAGCGGGCAGAATAGCAATCAGCCCCAGCATTTT. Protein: CASGQNSNQPQHF.

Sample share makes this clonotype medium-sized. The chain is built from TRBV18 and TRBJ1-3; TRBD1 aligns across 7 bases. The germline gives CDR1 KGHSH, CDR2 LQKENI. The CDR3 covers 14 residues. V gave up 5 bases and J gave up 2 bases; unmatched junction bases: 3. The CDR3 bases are TGTGCCAGCTCAGCCGACAGGGCTGGAAACACCATATATTTT. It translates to CASSADRAGNTIYF.

This CDR3 is CASTKMTGNDEQYF. The CDR3 DNA is TGTGCCAGCACCAAAATGACAGGGAACGACGAGCAGTACTTC. The chain carries TRBV27 and TRBJ2-7, with TRBD1 matching 7 bases. The ends lost 7 bases at V and 5 bases at J; junction bases unmatched: 11. There are 14 residues in the CDR3. Germline V gene lookup returns CDR1 MNHEY and CDR2 SMNVEV (reference sequence).

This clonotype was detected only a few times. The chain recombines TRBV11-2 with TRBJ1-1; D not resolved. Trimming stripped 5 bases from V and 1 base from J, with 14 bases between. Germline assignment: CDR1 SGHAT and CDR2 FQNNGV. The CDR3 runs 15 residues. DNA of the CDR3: TGTGCCAGCAGCCCCAGGTCCGGGCCGAACACTGAAGCTTTCTTT. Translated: CASSPRSGPNTEAFF.

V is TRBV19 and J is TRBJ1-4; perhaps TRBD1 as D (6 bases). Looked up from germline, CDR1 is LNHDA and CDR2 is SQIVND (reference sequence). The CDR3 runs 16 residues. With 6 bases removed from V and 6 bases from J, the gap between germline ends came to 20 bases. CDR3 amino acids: CASSRATGKADEKLFF. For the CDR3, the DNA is TGTGCCAGTAGCAGAGCTACAGGGAAGGCGGATGAAAAACTGTTTTTT.

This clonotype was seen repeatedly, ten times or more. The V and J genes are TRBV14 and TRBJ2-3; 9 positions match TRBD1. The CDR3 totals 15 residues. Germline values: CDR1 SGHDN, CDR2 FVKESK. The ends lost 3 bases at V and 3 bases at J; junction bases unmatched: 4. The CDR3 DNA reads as TGTGCCAGCAGCCATGGACAGGGGTGGACAGATACGCAGTATTTT. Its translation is CASSHGQGWTDTQYF.

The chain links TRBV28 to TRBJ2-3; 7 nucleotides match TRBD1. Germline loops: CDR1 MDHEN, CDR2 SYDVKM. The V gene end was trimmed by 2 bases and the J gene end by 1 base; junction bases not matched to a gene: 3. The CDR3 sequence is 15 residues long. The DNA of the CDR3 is TGTGCCAGCAGTTTACCAGGGGGTGGCACAGATACGCAGTATTTT. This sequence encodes CASSLPGGGTDTQYF.

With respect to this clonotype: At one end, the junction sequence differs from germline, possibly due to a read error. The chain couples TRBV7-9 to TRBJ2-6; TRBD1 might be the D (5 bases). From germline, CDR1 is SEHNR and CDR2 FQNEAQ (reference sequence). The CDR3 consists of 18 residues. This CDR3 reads CASSSSFVTDSGANVLTF. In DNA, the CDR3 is TGTGCCAGCAGCTCTTCATTCGTAACAGACTCTGGGGCCAACGTCCTGACGTTC.